This T cell receptor (beta chain) is drawn from a study of T cells after yellow fever vaccination. Germline V gene data show CDR1 as SGHDT and CDR2 as YYEEEE. The CDR3 has 13 residues. 5'RACE template switching produced TCR cDNA carrying a universal primer site and UMIs. Via MiXCR, TCRdb re-called the 5' RACE reads, giving one row per CDR3 protein. Here the sample spans 100,000 to 150,000 distinct CDR3 sequences, 6% to 8% being singletons. The sample holds many counts of this clonotype. The junction and the germline gene differ at one end; a read error may be behind it. The material was CD4+ T cells sorted from PBMCs, obtained 10 to 11 days after the first yellow fever vaccination. This TCR was recovered from a man younger than 35 who received the YFV17D yellow fever vaccine. The chain joins TRBV5-6 to TRBJ1-2, with TRBD1 as a possible D gene (6 bases). DNA for the CDR3: TGTGCCAGCGGCTTTGCGGGGGGCGATGGCTACACCTTC. Its protein is CASGFAGGDGYTF.